These 8 T cell receptor beta chains share one sample of origin, sequenced in a study of long-term antiretroviral therapy in people with HIV. The immunoSEQ assay was v3.0, run at survey level. Generated by immunoSEQ multiplex PCR, the TCRdb table keeps only in-frame clones and is missing some. The sample has tens of thousands of clones; 84% are singletons. Sequences were derived from unsorted PBMCs, sampled 1.9 years after starting antiretroviral therapy. These receptors came from a woman aged 45-59 years with HIV.

The chain uses TRBV7-9 and TRBJ1-1; D perhaps matches TRBD1 (5 bases). Trimming stripped 6 bases from V and 1 base from J, with 18 bases between. The CDR3 spans 16 residues. Germline-derived CDR1 and CDR2 are SEHNR and FQNEAQ (reference sequence). CDR3 protein: CASSTWEGTRNTEAFF. The DNA of the CDR3 is TGTGCCAGCAGTACCTGGGAGGGGACGAGGAACACTGAAGCTTTCTTT.

The table lists this clone with a few counts. The rearrangement links TRBV10-3 to TRBJ1-4; 7 bases line up with TRBD1. The CDR3 has 15 amino acids. V shed 0 bases, J shed 6 bases, and the junction held 4 bases outside the gene matches. In germline, CDR1 is ENHRY, CDR2 SYGVKD. The CDR3 loop reads CAISESGTDHEKLFF. The CDR3 DNA reads as TGTGCCATCAGTGAGTCTGGGACAGACCATGAAAAACTGTTTTTT.

This chain joins TRBV6-6 and TRBJ2-3; D is uncertain. The CDR3 runs to 12 residues. Per the germline V gene, CDR1 is MNHNY and CDR2 is SVGAGI (reference sequence). V was trimmed by 6 bases and J by 2 bases, leaving 6 bases between them. The CDR3 here is CASRAFTDTQYF. The CDR3 DNA reads as TGTGCCAGCAGGGCTTTCACAGATACGCAGTATTTT.

This chain links TRBV29-1 with TRBJ1-1; 10 positions match TRBD1. The V gene's germline CDR1 is SQVTM and CDR2 ANQGSEA. V lost 5 bases, J lost 6 bases, and 12 bases stayed unmatched. The length of the CDR3 is 15 residues. The CDR3 protein is CSVYIATGGSAEAFF. In DNA form, the CDR3 reads TGCAGCGTTTATATCGCGACAGGGGGCAGCGCTGAAGCTTTCTTT.

This chain uses TRBV7-3 with TRBJ2-3; 7 bases fit TRBD2. The CDR3 spans 16 residues. V trimming: 8 bases; J trimming: 2 bases; junction bases outside the gene matches: 13. Germline loops: CDR1 SGHTA, CDR2 FQGTGA. The CDR3 spells CASLVGRREITDTQYF. DNA of the CDR3: TGTGCCAGCCTTGTTGGGAGGCGGGAGATCACAGATACGCAGTATTTT. The entire variable domain, with the rest obtained from reference TRBV7-3 and TRBJ2-3, is as follows: GAGVSQTPSNKVTEKGKYVELRCDPISGHTALYWYRQSLGQGPEFLIYFQGTGAADDSGLPNDRFFAVRPEGSVSTLKIQRTERGDSAVYLCASLVGRREITDTQYFGPGTRLTVL.

This chain uses TRBV11-1 with TRBJ2-7, with a weak D call TRBD2 (5 bases). This CDR3 is 12 amino acids long. Germline lookup yields CDR1 SGHAT and CDR2 FQDESV (reference sequence). V lost 0 bases to trimming and J lost 7 bases, with 7 bases between them. CDR3 protein: CASSLAGREQYF. In DNA, the CDR3 is TGTGCCAGCAGCTTAGCGGGGAGAGAGCAGTACTTC.

The chain uses TRBV19 and TRBJ2-3; perhaps TRBD2 as D (6 bases). Per the germline V gene, CDR1 is LNHDA and CDR2 is SQIVND (reference sequence). V was cut by 4 bases and J by 3 bases, with 14 bases left in between. This CDR3 has 15 residues. DNA of the CDR3: TGTGCCAGTAGTACGCACCGGGCGGGGACAGATACGCAGTATTTT. Translation gives CASSTHRAGTDTQYF.

The V call is TRBV4-2, the J call TRBJ2-5; 12 nucleotides align to TRBD2. The CDR3 is 19 residues long. Germline trimming cut 1 base from V and 7 bases from J; bases unmatched to any gene: 16. Germline V gene sequence: CDR1 LGHNA, CDR2 YNFKEQ. The DNA of the CDR3 is TGTGCCAGCAGCCAAGGCCCCCTGGAGCTAGCGGGGGGGCGAGCGACCCAGTACTTC. It encodes CASSQGPLELAGGRATQYF.